This TCR beta chain emerged from a study of cytomegalovirus exposure and HLA in healthy donors. Regarding the study as a whole: There were a few CMV-associated chains whose specificity for CMV antigens was confirmed in vitro. Association of approximately 18,000 TCR beta sequences with HLA alleles was found at 0.05 false discovery rate in a later analysis. Differences between HLA loci emerged in a later analysis of TCR association rates, with DRB1 most and HLA-C fewest.

PCR employed 60 Vbeta and 13 Jbeta primers. Source study methods: Later reanalysis found 80 million or so unique TCR beta chains, around 10 million of them shared. Assay used: immunoSEQ multiplex PCR; TCRdb lists only in-frame clones, some missing. Clonal size and the V and J genes are those of that table, whereas D and trimming came from the DNA. The table records 200,000 to 250,000 clones, approximately 80% of them present only once. The V gene end was trimmed by 4 bases and the J gene end by 6 bases; junction bases not matched to a gene: 11. There are 15 residues in the CDR3. Germline-derived CDR1 and CDR2 are MNHNY and SVGAGI (reference sequence). Notes on this clone: Its antigen is unknown.

The clonotype comes from a girl aged 2-10 years in good health and CMV-seronegative. The sample comprised PBMCs. The genes are TRBV6-6 and TRBJ1-1; the match to TRBD1 covers 7 bases. CDR3 nucleotides: TGTGCCAGCAGTTTCATTGGGACAGAAGGTTCTGAAGCTTTCTTT. Amino acid sequence: CASSFIGTEGSEAFF.